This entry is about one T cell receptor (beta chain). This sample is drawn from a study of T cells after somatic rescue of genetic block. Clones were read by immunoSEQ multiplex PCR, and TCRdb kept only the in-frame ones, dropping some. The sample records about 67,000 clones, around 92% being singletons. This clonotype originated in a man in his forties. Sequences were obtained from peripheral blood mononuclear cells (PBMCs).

CDR3: CASSLTGVLTDTQYF. DNA of the CDR3: TGTGCCAGCAGCTTGACGGGCGTCCTCACAGATACGCAGTATTTT. The J gene is TRBJ2-3, the V gene TRBV5-5; D is unresolved. Trimming took 1 base from V and 2 from J, leaving 11 bases between them. Germline V gene data show CDR1 as SGHKS and CDR2 as YYEKEE (reference sequence). The CDR3 is made up of 15 amino acids.